This T cell receptor beta chain was sequenced in a study of blood T cell repertoires in COVID-19. This clone was seen a single time. The V end lost 6 bases, the J end lost 9 bases, and 18 bases lay between the germline ends. The CDR3 sequence is 14 residues long. Germline CDR1 is MNHEY and CDR2 is SVGEGT. Assay used: immunoSEQ multiplex PCR; TCRdb lists only in-frame clones, some missing. The table shows approximately 440,000 clones, with roughly 91% occurring only once. Sequencing input: PBMCs or T cells enriched from blood (not recorded which). The TCR originated in a man younger than 30 who had recovered from COVID-19. This sequence joins TRBV6-2 or TRBV6-3 and TRBJ2-1; maybe TRBD2 (5 bases). The CDR3 sequence is CASSPGLSQAEQFF. CDR3 nucleotides: TGTGCCAGCAGCCCCGGACTGTCCCAGGCTGAGCAGTTCTTC.